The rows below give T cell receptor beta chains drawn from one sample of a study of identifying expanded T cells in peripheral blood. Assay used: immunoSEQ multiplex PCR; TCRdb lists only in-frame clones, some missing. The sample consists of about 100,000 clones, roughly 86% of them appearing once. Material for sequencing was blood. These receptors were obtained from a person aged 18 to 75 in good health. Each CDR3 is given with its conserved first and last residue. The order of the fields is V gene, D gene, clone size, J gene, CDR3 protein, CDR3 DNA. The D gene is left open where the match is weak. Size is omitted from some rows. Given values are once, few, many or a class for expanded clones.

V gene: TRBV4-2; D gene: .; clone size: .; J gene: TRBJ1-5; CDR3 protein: CASSQTGSGVDQPQHF; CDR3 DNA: TGTGCCAGCAGCCAAACAGGTTCTGGCGTTGATCAGCCCCAGCATTTT
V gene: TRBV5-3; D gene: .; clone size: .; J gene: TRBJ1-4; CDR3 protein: CARSLGGRRPLRANEKLFF; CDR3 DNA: TGTGCCAGAAGCCTTGGTGGGAGGCGCCCCCTTCGTGCTAATGAAAAACTGTTTTTT
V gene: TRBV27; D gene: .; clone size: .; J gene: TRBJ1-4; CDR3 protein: CASGSLPGEKLFF; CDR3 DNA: TGTGCCAGCGGATCTTTGCCCGGGGAAAAACTGTTTTTT
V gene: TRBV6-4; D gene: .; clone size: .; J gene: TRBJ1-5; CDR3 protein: CASSPKGDLPQHF; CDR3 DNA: TGTGCCAGCAGTCCTAAAGGGGACCTACCCCAGCATTTT
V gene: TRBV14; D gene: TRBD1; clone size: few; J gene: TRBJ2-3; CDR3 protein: CASSRDRGLLDTQYF; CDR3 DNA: TGTGCCAGCAGCCGGGACAGGGGGCTTTTAGATACGCAGTATTTT
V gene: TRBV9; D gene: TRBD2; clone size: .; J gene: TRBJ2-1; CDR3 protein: CASSVGGSGISYNEQFF; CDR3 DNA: TGTGCCAGCAGCGTAGGGGGTAGCGGGATATCCTACAATGAGCAGTTCTTC
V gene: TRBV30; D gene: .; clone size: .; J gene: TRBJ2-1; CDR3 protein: CAWSKGEPYNEQFF; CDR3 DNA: TGTGCCTGGAGTAAGGGGGAGCCCTACAATGAGCAGTTCTTC
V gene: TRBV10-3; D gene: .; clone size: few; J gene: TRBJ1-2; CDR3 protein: CAISVGEGYTF; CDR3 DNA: TGTGCCATCAGTGTTGGGGAAGGCTACACCTTC
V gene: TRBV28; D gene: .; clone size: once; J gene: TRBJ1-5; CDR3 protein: CASSSYRPNQPQHF; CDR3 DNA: TGTGCCAGCAGTTCCTACAGACCTAATCAGCCCCAGCATTTT
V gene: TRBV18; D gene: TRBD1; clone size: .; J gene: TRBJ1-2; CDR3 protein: CASSPTGGGRGYTF; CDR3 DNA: TGTGCCAGCTCACCGACAGGGGGAGGTCGTGGCTACACCTTC
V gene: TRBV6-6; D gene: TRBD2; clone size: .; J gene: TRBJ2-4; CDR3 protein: CASSYSSGRGNIQYF; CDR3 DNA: TGTGCCAGCAGTTATAGTAGCGGGAGGGGAAACATTCAGTACTTC
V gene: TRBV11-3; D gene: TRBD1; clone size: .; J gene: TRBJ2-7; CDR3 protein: CASSLGDRGAQGPYEQYF; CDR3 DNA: TGTGCCAGCAGCTTAGGGGACAGGGGCGCCCAAGGCCCCTACGAGCAGTACTTC
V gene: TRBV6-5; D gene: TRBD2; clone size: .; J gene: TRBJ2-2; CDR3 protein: CASSYSTSGSTGELFF; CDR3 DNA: TGTGCCAGCAGTTACTCGACTAGCGGGAGCACCGGGGAGCTGTTTTTT
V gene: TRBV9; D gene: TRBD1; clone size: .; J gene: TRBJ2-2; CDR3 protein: CASSSRTGYTGELFF; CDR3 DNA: TGTGCCAGCAGCTCCCGGACAGGGTATACCGGGGAGCTGTTTTTT
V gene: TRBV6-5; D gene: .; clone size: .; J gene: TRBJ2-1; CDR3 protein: CASRGDRDGGHEQFF; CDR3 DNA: TGTGCCAGCAGGGGAGATCGGGACGGAGGCCATGAGCAGTTCTTC
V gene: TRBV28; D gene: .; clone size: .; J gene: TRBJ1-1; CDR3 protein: CASREQGSNTEAFF; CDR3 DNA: TGTGCCAGCAGGGAACAGGGTTCGAACACTGAAGCTTTCTTT
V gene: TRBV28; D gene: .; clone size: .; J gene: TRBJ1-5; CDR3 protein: CASRPPRRGGNQPQHF; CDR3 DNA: TGTGCCAGCCGTCCCCCCCGGAGGGGAGGTAATCAGCCCCAGCATTTT
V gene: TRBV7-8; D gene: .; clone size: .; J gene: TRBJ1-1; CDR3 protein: CASTPVGNTEAFF; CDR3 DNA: TGTGCCAGCACCCCCGTAGGGAACACTGAAGCTTTCTTT
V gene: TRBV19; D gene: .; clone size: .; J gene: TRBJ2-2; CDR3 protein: CASSIRRQTGELFF; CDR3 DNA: TGTGCCAGTAGTATTAGGAGGCAAACCGGGGAGCTGTTTTTT
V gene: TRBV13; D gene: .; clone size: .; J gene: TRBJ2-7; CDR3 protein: CASSPRGSGEQYF; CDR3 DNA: TGTGCCAGCAGCCCTAGGGGTTCGGGTGAGCAGTACTTC
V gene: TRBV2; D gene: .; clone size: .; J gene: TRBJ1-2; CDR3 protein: CASSDNRGGVTYGYTF; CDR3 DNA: TGTGCCAGCAGTGATAACCGCGGGGGAGTTACTTATGGCTACACCTTC
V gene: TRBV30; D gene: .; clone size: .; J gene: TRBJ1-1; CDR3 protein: CAWRAFGTEAFF; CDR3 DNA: TGTGCCTGGAGGGCTTTTGGGACAGAAGCTTTCTTT
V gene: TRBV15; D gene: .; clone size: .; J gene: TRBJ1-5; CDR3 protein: CATSREGGNQPQHF; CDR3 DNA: TGTGCCACCAGCAGAGAGGGGGGCAATCAGCCCCAGCATTTT
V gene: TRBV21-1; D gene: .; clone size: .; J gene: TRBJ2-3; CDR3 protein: CASSKDEVTDTQYF; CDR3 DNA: TGTGCCAGCAGCAAAGACGAGGTCACAGATACGCAGTATTTT
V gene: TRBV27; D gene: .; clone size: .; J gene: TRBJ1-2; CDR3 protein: CASSSPGAVTNGYTF; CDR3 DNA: TGTGCCAGCAGTTCGCCGGGGGCGGTAACAAACGGCTACACCTTC
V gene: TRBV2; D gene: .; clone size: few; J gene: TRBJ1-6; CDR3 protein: CASKLQVEGSPLHF; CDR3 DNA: TGTGCCAGCAAGCTACAGGTGGAAGGTTCACCCCTCCACTTT
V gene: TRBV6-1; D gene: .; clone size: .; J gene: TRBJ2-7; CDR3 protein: CASSERQLYEQYF; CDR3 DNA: TGTGCCAGCAGTGAGAGACAACTCTACGAGCAGTACTTC
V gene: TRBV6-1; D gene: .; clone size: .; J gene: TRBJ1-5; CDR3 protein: CASSEIAGYSNQPQHF; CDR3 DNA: TGTGCCAGCAGTGAAATCGCAGGATATAGCAATCAGCCCCAGCATTTT
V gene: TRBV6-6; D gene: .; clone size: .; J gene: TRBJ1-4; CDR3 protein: CASREQGYEKLFF; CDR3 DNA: TGTGCCAGCAGAGAACAGGGATATGAAAAACTGTTTTTT
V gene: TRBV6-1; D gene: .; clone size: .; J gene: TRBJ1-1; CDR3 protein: CASSEARTANTEAFF; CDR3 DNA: TGTGCCAGCAGTGAAGCTAGGACTGCGAACACTGAAGCTTTCTTT
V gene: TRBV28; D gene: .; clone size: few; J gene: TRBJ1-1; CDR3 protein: CASSSHTVVTEAFF; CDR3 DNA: TGTGCCAGCAGTTCCCACACGGTGGTCACTGAAGCTTTCTTT
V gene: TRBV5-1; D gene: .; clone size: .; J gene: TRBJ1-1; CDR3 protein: CASSGAQQGNTEAFF; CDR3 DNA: TGCGCCAGCAGCGGCGCTCAACAGGGCAACACTGAAGCTTTCTTT
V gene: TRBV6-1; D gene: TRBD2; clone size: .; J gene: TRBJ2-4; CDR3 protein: CASSESGGRAPLAKNIQYF; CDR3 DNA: TGTGCCAGCAGTGAAAGCGGCGGGAGGGCCCCTCTAGCCAAAAACATTCAGTACTTC
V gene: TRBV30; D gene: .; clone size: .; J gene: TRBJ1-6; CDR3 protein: CAWSVSSYNSPLHF; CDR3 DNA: TGTGCCTGGAGTGTAAGCTCCTATAATTCACCCCTCCACTTT
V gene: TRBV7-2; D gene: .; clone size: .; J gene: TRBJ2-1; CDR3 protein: CASSLDRQSANEQFF; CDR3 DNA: TGTGCCAGCAGCTTAGATCGACAGTCAGCCAATGAGCAGTTCTTC
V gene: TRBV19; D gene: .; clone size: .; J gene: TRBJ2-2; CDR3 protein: CASSILPGTGELFF; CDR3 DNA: TGTGCCAGTAGTATACTACCTGGCACCGGGGAGCTGTTTTTT
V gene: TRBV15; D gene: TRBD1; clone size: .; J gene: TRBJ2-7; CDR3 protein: CATRVRQGGSYEQYF; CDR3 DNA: TGTGCCACCAGAGTCCGACAGGGCGGATCCTACGAGCAGTACTTC
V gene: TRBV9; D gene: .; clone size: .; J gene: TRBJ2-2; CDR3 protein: CASSALSGESNTGELFF; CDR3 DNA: TGTGCCAGCAGCGCCCTCTCAGGGGAGTCGAACACCGGGGAGCTGTTTTTT
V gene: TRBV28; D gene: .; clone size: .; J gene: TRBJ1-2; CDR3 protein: CASSLDTRIDYTF; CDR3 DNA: TGTGCCAGCAGTTTGGACACCCGGATCGACTACACCTTC
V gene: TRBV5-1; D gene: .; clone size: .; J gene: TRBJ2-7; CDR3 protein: CASTLLWPGPYEQYF; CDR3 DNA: TGCGCCAGCACTCTTCTTTGGCCAGGCCCCTACGAGCAGTACTTC
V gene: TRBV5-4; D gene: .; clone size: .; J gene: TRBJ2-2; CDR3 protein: CASSLVQGTLNTGELFF; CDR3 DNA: TGTGCCAGCAGCTTAGTCCAGGGGACACTGAACACCGGGGAGCTGTTTTTT
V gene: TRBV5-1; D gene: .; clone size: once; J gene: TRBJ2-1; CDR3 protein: CASSNQGTVNEQFF; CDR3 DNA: TGCGCCAGCAGCAACCAGGGGACGGTGAATGAGCAGTTCTTC
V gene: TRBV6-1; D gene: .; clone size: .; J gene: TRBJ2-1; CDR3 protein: CASSEQGYNEQFF; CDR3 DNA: TGTGCCAGCAGTGAACAGGGATACAATGAGCAGTTCTTC
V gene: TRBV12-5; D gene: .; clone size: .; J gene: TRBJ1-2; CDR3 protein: CASGLGWGGNYGYTF; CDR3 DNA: TGTGCTAGTGGTTTGGGGTGGGGCGGAAACTATGGCTACACCTTC
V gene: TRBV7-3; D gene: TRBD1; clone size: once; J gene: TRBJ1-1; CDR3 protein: CASSATGGTEAFF; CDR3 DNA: TGTGCCAGCAGCGCTACAGGGGGCACTGAAGCTTTCTTT
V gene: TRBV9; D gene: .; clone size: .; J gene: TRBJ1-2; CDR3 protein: CASSGYRDGYTF; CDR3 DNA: TGTGCCAGCAGCGGATATCGAGATGGCTACACCTTC
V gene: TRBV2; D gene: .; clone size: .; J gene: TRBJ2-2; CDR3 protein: CASSEGGPNTGELFF; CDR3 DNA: TGTGCCAGCAGTGAAGGGGGACCGAACACCGGGGAGCTGTTTTTT
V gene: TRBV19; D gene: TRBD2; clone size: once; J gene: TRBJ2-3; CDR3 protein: CASSDSGILTDTQYF; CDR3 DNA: TGTGCCAGTAGTGACAGCGGGATCCTCACAGATACGCAGTATTTT
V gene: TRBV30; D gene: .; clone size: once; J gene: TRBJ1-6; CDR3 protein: CAWSVRGNSPLHF; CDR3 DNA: TGTGCCTGGAGTGTACGGGGTAATTCACCCCTCCACTTT
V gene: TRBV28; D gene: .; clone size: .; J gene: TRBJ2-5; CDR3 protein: CATRGPGRETQYF; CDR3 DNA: TGTGCCACCCGCGGCCCAGGGAGAGAGACCCAGTACTTC
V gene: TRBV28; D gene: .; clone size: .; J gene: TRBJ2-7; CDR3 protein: CASSFKGEVQYF; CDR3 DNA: TGTGCCAGCAGTTTCAAAGGGGAAGTGCAGTACTTC
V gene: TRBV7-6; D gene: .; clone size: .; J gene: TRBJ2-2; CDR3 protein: CASSPGAVRTGELFF; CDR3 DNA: TGTGCCAGCAGTCCGGGGGCAGTCCGTACCGGGGAGCTGTTTTTT